This T cell receptor beta chain was sequenced for a study of type 1 regulatory T cells. Study at large: T-allo10 is a Tr1-enriched, alloantigen-specific CD4 T cell product made in vitro.

Comment on this clonotype: Its antigen remains unknown.

Germline V gene sequence: CDR1 SGHRS, CDR2 YFSETQ. This CDR3 region has 14 residues. V was shortened by 2 bases and J by 4 bases, with 11 bases between the two germline ends. TCRdb called the reads again in MiXCR, with one record for every CDR3 protein. The data hold 55,000 to 65,000 distinct CDR3 sequences, with around 62% observed a single time. Notes on the study in general: Compared with non-Tr1 cells, Tr1 cells showed a narrower TCR repertoire.

Sample: cultured non-Tr1 T cells, either the whole culture or a sorted T cell fraction (not recorded which). This chain joins TRBV5-1 and TRBJ2-3; a weak D match, TRBD1 (6 bases). The sequence was collected from a human donor in good health. CDR3 in DNA: TGCGCCAGCAGCTTTGGGCAGGGGCCAGATACGCAGTATTTT. It is translated as CASSFGQGPDTQYF.